Below, 20 T cell receptor beta chains from the same sample are listed, as sequenced in a study of T cell responses to AZD1222 COVID-19 vaccine. Profiling relied on immunoSEQ multiplex PCR, and the TCRdb table lists in-frame clones only, not all of them. The table records approximately 210,000 clones, roughly nine tenths of them present only once. Sequenced material: peripheral blood, taken 28 days after the second AZD1222 dose. These receptors all come from an adult who received the AZD1222 COVID-19 vaccine.

V is TRBV6-5 and J is TRBJ1-1; TRBD1 agrees at 7 bases. The CDR3 extends over 13 amino acids. CDR1 MNHEY and CDR2 SVGAGI come from the germline V gene. Trimming took 6 bases from V and 7 from J; bases not matched to a gene: 8. Here the CDR3 reads CASRSLWDSEAFF. The CDR3 DNA is TGTGCCAGCAGATCGCTCTGGGACAGTGAAGCTTTCTTT.

V is TRBV2 and J is TRBJ2-5, with TRBD1 identical over 8 bases. Germline loops: CDR1 SNHLY, CDR2 FYNNEI. The CDR3 runs to 15 residues. V trimming: 3 bases; J trimming: 5 bases; junction bases outside the gene matches: 8. CDR3 coding DNA: TGTGCCAGCAGTGATTCGCCAGGGGGCCGCGAGACCCAGTACTTC. Its translation: CASSDSPGGRETQYF. The full variable domain, completed using reference TRBV2 and TRBJ2-5, is EPEVTQTPSHQVTQMGQEVILRCVPISNHLYFYWYRQILGQKVEFLVSFYNNEISEKSEIFDDQFSVERPDGSNFTLKIRSTKLEDSAMYFCASSDSPGGRETQYFGPGTRLLVL.

Only one count was recorded for this clone. CDR3 DNA: TGCGCCAGCAGCCAAGGGAGGGGGCTCACTGAAGCTTTCTTT. Translation: CASSQGRGLTEAFF. The chain uses TRBV4-3 and TRBJ1-1; TRBD1 agrees at 7 bases. After removal of 1 base from V and 4 bases from J, the junction contained 3 bases not matched to a gene. Per the germline V gene, CDR1 is LGHNA and CDR2 is YSLEER. The CDR3 consists of 14 residues.

This clone appeared a single time. The chain employs TRBV6-6 and TRBJ1-2; 8 bases align to TRBD1. With V trimmed by 2 bases and J by 8 bases, 10 bases remained unmatched. Germline V lookup: CDR1 MNHNY, CDR2 SVGAGI (reference sequence). This CDR3 is 15 amino acids long. The CDR3: CASSYPPGQETGYTF. The CDR3 nucleotides read TGTGCCAGCAGTTACCCACCGGGACAGGAAACAGGCTACACCTTC.

This chain uses TRBV7-9 with TRBJ1-5, with D maybe TRBD1 (5 bases). CDR3 length equals 14 residues. With 1 base removed from V and 9 bases from J, the gap between germline ends came to 13 bases. Germline V gene data show CDR1 as SEHNR and CDR2 as FQNEAQ (reference sequence). Here the CDR3 reads CASSLEGVKGPQHF. In DNA form, the CDR3 reads TGTGCCAGCAGCTTAGAAGGGGTTAAGGGGCCCCAGCATTTT.

The CDR3 sequence: CASSVGSGGFYEQYF. CDR3 in DNA: TGTGCCAGCAGCGTAGGATCAGGGGGCTTTTACGAGCAGTACTTC. The V gene is TRBV9, the J gene TRBJ2-7; TRBD1 aligns across 8 bases. The CDR3 is 15 amino acids. The germline CDR1 and CDR2 sequences are SGDLS and YYNGEE. The V segment lost 0 bases and the J segment 4 bases; nucleotides outside the gene matches: 6. Full variable domain (missing parts from reference TRBV9 and TRBJ2-7): DSGVTQTPKHLITATGQRVTLRCSPRSGDLSVYWYQQSLDQGLQFLIQYYNGEERAKGNILERFSAQQFPDLHSELNLSSLELGDSALYFCASSVGSGGFYEQYFGPGTRLTVT.

The CDR3: CAWSVGGPETQYF. CDR3 DNA sequence: TGTGCCTGGAGTGTAGGAGGGCCGGAGACCCAGTACTTC. This chain connects TRBV30 to TRBJ2-5, with D perhaps matching TRBD2 (6 bases). Trimming removed 0 bases at V and 5 bases at J, with 10 bases between. The CDR3 extends over 13 amino acids. CDR1 GTSNPN and CDR2 SVGIG come from the germline V gene (reference sequence).

The V call is TRBV6-6, the J call TRBJ2-5, with D uncertain. Trimming cost V 0 bases and J 1 base, with 9 bases left between them. The CDR3 has 15 amino acids. Germline CDR1 and CDR2: MNHNY and SVGAGI (reference sequence). CDR3 in DNA: TGTGCCAGCAGTTACTCCACCTCTCTCCAAGAGACCCAGTACTTC. Translated, it gives CASSYSTSLQETQYF.

This chain joins TRBV5-1 and TRBJ2-3; D is unclear. The germline V and J ends were trimmed by 0 bases and 2 bases, with 13 bases remaining between them. The CDR3 is 16 residues long. CDR1 and CDR2 (germline): SGHRS, YFSETQ. CDR3 DNA: TGCGCCAGCAGCTTGGCCGGGCGGACCCTCACAGATACGCAGTATTTT. Protein: CASSLAGRTLTDTQYF. The complete variable domain, with remaining parts taken from reference TRBV5-1 and TRBJ2-3, reads KAGVTQTPRYLIKTRGQQVTLSCSPISGHRSVSWYQQTPGQGLQFLFEYFSETQRNKGNFPGRFSGRQFSNSRSEMNVSTLELGDSALYLCASSLAGRTLTDTQYFGPGTRLTVL.

CDR3 DNA sequence: TGTGCCAGCAGCTTACGGGGATTTTCACCCCTCCACTTT. Residues: CASSLRGFSPLHF. V gene TRBV7-9 combines with J gene TRBJ1-6; D ambiguous. CDR3 length: 13 amino acids. The V gene's germline CDR1 is SEHNR and CDR2 FQNEAQ (reference sequence). The germline V and J ends were trimmed by 2 bases and 9 bases, with 8 bases remaining between them. Full variable domain (remainder filled in from reference TRBV7-9 and TRBJ1-6): DTGVSQNPRHKITKRGQNVTFRCDPISEHNRLYWYRQTLGQGPEFLTYFQNEAQLEKSRLLSDRFSAERPKGSFSTLEIQRTEQGDSAMYLCASSLRGFSPLHFGNGTRLTVT.

V is TRBV6-5 and J is TRBJ1-1; D gene unclear. The CDR3 has 14 amino acids. Germline V gene sequence: CDR1 MNHEY, CDR2 SVGAGI. Trimming took off 7 bases at V and 2 bases at J, with 14 bases between the two ends. Here the CDR3 DNA reads TGTGCCAGCACCCCTCACAGAGATAACACTGAAGCTTTCTTT. Translated: CASTPHRDNTEAFF.

This chain joins TRBV7-9 and TRBJ2-7, with 7 nucleotides matching TRBD2. Trimming removed 5 bases from V and 0 bases from J; junction bases left unmatched: 10. Germline lookup yields CDR1 SEHNR and CDR2 FQNEAQ (reference sequence). This CDR3 spans 16 amino acids. The DNA for the CDR3 is TGTGCCAGCAGCGCTATCACCCGGGACTACTCCTACGAGCAGTACTTC. This encodes CASSAITRDYSYEQYF.

This clone was counted a single time. The chain recombines TRBV9 with TRBJ2-1; 8 positions agree with TRBD2. The ends lost 4 bases at V and 6 bases at J; junction bases unmatched: 12. This CDR3 region has 16 residues. CDR1 SGDLS and CDR2 YYNGEE come from the germline V gene. The CDR3 here is CASSKLVLAEANEQFF. CDR3 sequence (DNA): TGTGCCAGCAGCAAGCTCGTACTAGCGGAGGCCAATGAGCAGTTCTTC. The complete variable domain, with remaining parts taken from reference TRBV9 and TRBJ2-1, reads DSGVTQTPKHLITATGQRVTLRCSPRSGDLSVYWYQQSLDQGLQFLIQYYNGEERAKGNILERFSAQQFPDLHSELNLSSLELGDSALYFCASSKLVLAEANEQFFGPGTRLTVL.

The gene calls are TRBV3-1 (or the pseudogene TRBV3-2) and TRBJ2-6; possibly TRBD2 for D (6 bases). V was pared by 4 bases and J by 2 bases, with 12 bases between. Germline CDR1 and CDR2: LGHDT and YNNKEL (reference sequence). The CDR3 extends over 16 amino acids. The CDR3 DNA is TGTGCCAGCAGCCGCCTGGCGGGGCCTGGGGCCAACGTCCTGACTTTC. It is translated as CASSRLAGPGANVLTF.

The chain is built from TRBV5-4 and TRBJ2-7; 8 nucleotides agree with TRBD2. There are 14 residues in the CDR3. V shed 4 bases and J 7 bases; nucleotides not matched to a gene: 10. CDR1 and CDR2 (germline): SGHNT, YYREEE (reference sequence). This CDR3 reads CASSELAALGEQYF. The CDR3 DNA reads as TGTGCCAGCAGCGAACTAGCGGCCCTTGGGGAGCAGTACTTC.

The CDR3 DNA reads TGCAGCGTTGGGGGCGGGAGGGTGTCCACAGATACGCAGTATTTT. Its translation is CSVGGGRVSTDTQYF. The rearrangement uses TRBV29-1 and TRBJ2-3; TRBD2 agrees at 9 bases. Per the germline V gene, CDR1 is SQVTM and CDR2 is ANQGSEA. V was pared by 4 bases and J by 2 bases, with 7 bases of the junction left unmatched. The CDR3 runs to 15 residues.

V usage is TRBV2 and J usage is TRBJ1-3, with 9 bases aligning to TRBD1. CDR3 length: 13 residues. Trimming cost V 10 bases and J 2 bases; bases outside gene matches: 3. The germline V gene has CDR1 SNHLY and CDR2 FYNNEI. CDR3 nucleotide sequence: TGTGCCAACCGGGACAGGGCTGGAAACACCATATATTTT. Its translation: CANRDRAGNTIYF.

The chain couples TRBV12-3 or TRBV12-4 to TRBJ2-3; D not certain. This CDR3 is built from 13 residues. The ends were cut back, 1 base at V and 6 bases at J, with 8 bases in the middle. The CDR3 DNA follows: TGTGCCAGCAGTTTAGGGCGGCGGGATACGCAGTATTTT. This encodes CASSLGRRDTQYF.

The V call is TRBV19, the J call TRBJ2-7, with D unresolved. The V gene lost 5 bases and the J gene lost 8 bases, with 16 bases spanning the gap. Germline V gene sequence: CDR1 LNHDA, CDR2 SQIVND (reference sequence). CDR3 size: 13 residues. CDR3 DNA sequence: TGTGCCAGTAGTCCCGCCCCCAGGTATCAGCAGTACTTC. It is translated as CASSPAPRYQQYF.

This chain links TRBV5-1 with TRBJ2-3; possibly TRBD1 for D (6 bases). CDR1 and CDR2 (germline): SGHRS, YFSETQ. This CDR3 region has 16 residues. V dropped 3 bases and J dropped 2 bases, with 16 bases sitting between them. The CDR3 reads CASSSRQVGDTDTQYF. CDR3 DNA: TGCGCCAGCAGCTCGCGACAGGTTGGGGACACAGATACGCAGTATTTT.